This section outlines one T cell receptor beta chain sequence together with its context. It has no known antigen specificity. Per-base quality was not reported, and no clone a single base away is much larger than it. The sample comes from a study of T cell responses to AZD1222 COVID-19 vaccine (TCRdb year 2021). About the investigation overall: A total of 233 trial participants underwent TCR sequencing, of whom about 200 had received two doses of AZD1222 and some 25 had received two doses of the MenACWY control vaccine. Trial participants were enrolled by age into 18-55, 56-69 and 70-plus year subgroups, with approximately 160, 26 and 62 TCR-sequenced participants respectively.

The CDR3 measures 12 amino acids from cysteine to phenylalanine. CDR3 DNA is the only sequence kept; it has 36 bases, read in frame from the first base. The germline V gene yields MNHEY for CDR1 and SVGAGI for CDR2. For this chain, trimming is 7 bases at the V end and 6 bases at the J end, and the number of junction bases without a gene match is 5. What the authors observed across the whole study: Nearly half of unique spike-specific TCRs reportedly recognized epitopes outside regions mutated in the B.1.351 and B.1.1.7 variants. Conclusions about previously exposed vaccinees are limited because only a handful of AZD1222 recipients were SARS-CoV-2 seropositive at baseline. The vaccine-associated CD4 TCRs covered the entire spike protein, and the dominant responses fell in regions 160-218 and 743-854. After two AZD1222 doses, both the breadth and the depth of spike-specific TCRs were significantly higher than at day 0 and than in MenACWY recipients. The 56-69-year group was small, and its depth increase did not reach significance, likely because of low power. Most participants were white British and females outnumbered males, and the authors suggested that clonal diversity may have been underestimated. No day 14 peak-response samples were available, so repertoires were characterized only after the peak T cell response.

Sample time point, as interpreted from the label and publication: about 28 days (+/-7) after the second vaccine dose. AZD1222 recipients given second doses at about 4 weeks or at about 12 weeks were pooled, since spike-specific TCR depth and breadth were not found to differ between the two schedules. Vaccinee samples came from UK trials COV001 and COV002, including a single-blind randomized controlled phase 2/3 trial of AZD1222 (ChAdOx1 nCoV-19) in healthy adults. For TCRbeta chain sequencing, PBMC samples were collected from trial participants at day 0 and at day 28 after the second dose. The CDR3 regions of human TCRbeta chains were subjected to immunosequencing. In the authors' own workflow: TCRs in the repertoires were compared against a reference library of SARS-CoV-2-specific TCRs that had been generated with the MIRA antigen-specificity platform. Breadth meant the fraction of unique TCRs that were SARS-CoV-2-associated, whereas depth meant the fraction of total T cells that were SARS-CoV-2-associated. Using the MIRA data, every spike-specific TCR was mapped to the spike region that the TCR reacted to and assigned to either a CD4 or a CD8 class. Log10-transformed breadth and depth values were compared by one-way ANOVA with Sidak's multiple comparisons tests. TCRdb retrieved this table from immuneACCESS and kept in-frame rearrangements only. Not all clones are present; in checked studies, unresolved V genes account for under half, and no reason is known for the remainder. Clone size and V and J calls were adopted from that table, with D and trimming inferred from the DNA. For this sample the table gives around 170,000 clones, of which about 90% were detected only once. Of the sample, 11% is held by the ten largest clones.

The sequence joins TRBV6-5 to TRBJ2-7, with 8 central nucleotides matching TRBD1. The sequencing used peripheral blood, collected 28 days after the second AZD1222 dose. The origin of this receptor is an adult who received the AZD1222 COVID-19 vaccine. The nucleotide sequence reads TGTGCCAGCACCGGACAGGGCGTCGAGCAGTACTTC. Its amino acids are CASTGQGVEQYF.